The clone carrying this T cell receptor (beta chain) was seen more than once but under ten times. The data were obtained in a study of cytomegalovirus exposure and HLA in healthy donors. Trimming shortened V by 4 bases and J by 0 bases, and 13 bases separated the two germline ends. The germline gives CDR1 LGHNA, CDR2 YSLEER. This CDR3 spans 16 amino acids. The PCR contained 60 Vbeta and 13 Jbeta primers. Profiling relied on immunoSEQ multiplex PCR, and the TCRdb table lists in-frame clones only, not all of them. Of 95,000 to 130,000 clones in the sample, approximately 9.4% were seen once. This sequence was found in a man aged 30-40 years in good health and CMV-seronegative. The chain has TRBV4-3 and TRBJ1-3; D might be TRBD1 (6 bases). Material: PBMCs. DNA for the CDR3: TGCGCCAGCAGCCCGGATCAGACAGGCTCTGGAAACACCATATATTTT. Its protein is CASSPDQTGSGNTIYF.